A single sample gave rise to the 30 T cell receptor beta chains below, sequenced in a study of T cell responses to AZD1222 COVID-19 vaccine. Produced via immunoSEQ multiplex PCR; TCRdb's table is partial and in-frame only. The table has approximately 120,000 clones, approximately 87% seen once. The sequencing here drew on peripheral blood, taken on day 0 of AZD1222 vaccination. All receptors come from an adult in good health.

The chain recombines TRBV6-5 with TRBJ1-2, with a weak D call TRBD1 (6 bases). The length of the CDR3 is 11 residues. The germline CDR1 and CDR2 sequences are MNHEY and SVGAGI. DNA of the CDR3: TGTGGGACAGCCGGTGACTATGGCTACACCTTC. Its protein product is CGTAGDYGYTF.

This chain uses TRBV27 with TRBJ2-1; D tentatively reads TRBD1 or TRBD2 (7 bases each). The CDR3 loop spans 15 amino acids. V lost 3 bases to trimming and J lost 10 bases, with 19 bases between them. Germline CDR1 and CDR2: MNHEY and SMNVEV (reference sequence). The chain's CDR3 is CASSFLGTQGGEQFF. The CDR3 DNA reads TGTGCCAGCAGTTTTCTGGGGACTCAGGGGGGGGAGCAGTTCTTC.

CDR3: CATTGRDTYSNQPQHF. Here the CDR3 DNA reads TGTGCCACCACCGGCCGGGACACGTATAGCAATCAGCCCCAGCATTTT. The rearrangement uses TRBV24-1 and TRBJ1-5; D perhaps matches TRBD1 (6 bases). The CDR3 runs 16 residues. The germline CDR1 and CDR2 sequences are KGHDR and SFDVKD. V gave up 8 bases and J gave up 0 bases, with 16 bases separating them.

This sequence joins TRBV4-3 and TRBJ1-1, with unresolved D. CDR1 and CDR2 (germline): LGHNA, YSLEER. The CDR3 is 13 amino acids. Trimming stripped 0 bases from V and 7 bases from J, with 9 bases between. The chain's CDR3 is CASSQDQEFEAFF. The CDR3 DNA reads TGCGCCAGCAGCCAAGATCAGGAGTTTGAAGCTTTCTTT.

Here the CDR3 reads CAWSPSGYGYTF. The CDR3 DNA sequence: TGTGCCTGGAGCCCCAGCGGGTATGGCTACACCTTC. V and J are TRBV30 and TRBJ1-2; unclear D gene. Looked up from germline, CDR1 is GTSNPN and CDR2 is SVGIG (reference sequence). The CDR3 contains 12 residues. The V end was cut by 3 bases, the J end by 5 bases, with 10 bases between.

V and J are TRBV19 and TRBJ2-5; D perhaps matches TRBD1 (5 bases). This CDR3 comprises 15 residues. Germline V lookup: CDR1 LNHDA, CDR2 SQIVND (reference sequence). The V end lost 3 bases, the J end lost 2 bases, and 13 bases lay between the germline ends. CDR3 sequence (DNA): TGTGCCAGTAGTATTCGCAGGGCAGGGCAAGAGACCCAGTACTTC. Residues: CASSIRRAGQETQYF.

The rearrangement joins TRBV18 to TRBJ2-3, with D uncertain. This CDR3 has 13 residues. Germline V gene sequence: CDR1 KGHSH, CDR2 LQKENI. V lost 2 bases, J lost 2 bases, and 5 bases lay in between. The CDR3: CASSPNPTDTQYF. The CDR3 DNA reads TGTGCCAGCTCACCAAACCCCACAGATACGCAGTATTTT.

The chain links TRBV3-1 (or the pseudogene TRBV3-2) to TRBJ2-2; TRBD2 agrees at 14 bases. The CDR3 sequence is 18 residues long. The germline V gene has CDR1 LGHDT and CDR2 YNNKEL (reference sequence). V shed 4 bases, J shed 5 bases, and the junction held 9 bases outside the gene matches. CDR3 DNA sequence: TGTGCCAGCAGCCCCCGACTAGCGGGAGGGTTCCGTACCGGGGAGCTGTTTTTT. Residues: CASSPRLAGGFRTGELFF.

V usage is TRBV2 and J usage is TRBJ2-2; perhaps D is TRBD1 or TRBD2 (5 bases each). V lost 4 bases and J lost 2, with 11 bases in between. CDR3 length: 15 amino acids. From germline, CDR1 is SNHLY and CDR2 FYNNEI. The CDR3 DNA reads as TGTGCCAGCAGTGTGATTGGGGGAAACACCGGGGAGCTGTTTTTT. This sequence encodes CASSVIGGNTGELFF. Full variable domain (outside the CDR3, taken from reference TRBV2 and TRBJ2-2): EPEVTQTPSHQVTQMGQEVILRCVPISNHLYFYWYRQILGQKVEFLVSFYNNEISEKSEIFDDQFSVERPDGSNFTLKIRSTKLEDSAMYFCASSVIGGNTGELFFGEGSRLTVL.

The chain uses TRBV5-1 and TRBJ1-2; no definite D call. The CDR3 runs 15 residues. CDR1 SGHRS and CDR2 YFSETQ come from the germline V gene. V was trimmed by 0 bases and J by 1 base, leaving 10 bases between them. CDR3 in DNA: TGCGCCAGCAGCTTGGATCTTTCTGATAACTATGGCTACACCTTC. Translating it yields CASSLDLSDNYGYTF. The whole variable domain, remainder taken from reference TRBV5-1 and TRBJ1-2, is KAGVTQTPRYLIKTRGQQVTLSCSPISGHRSVSWYQQTPGQGLQFLFEYFSETQRNKGNFPGRFSGRQFSNSRSEMNVSTLELGDSALYLCASSLDLSDNYGYTFGSGTRLTVV.

This clone was seen just once. J is TRBJ2-2 and V is TRBV9, with 14 bases identical to TRBD2. Germline V gene sequence: CDR1 SGDLS, CDR2 YYNGEE. This CDR3 region has 18 residues. Unmatched junction bases numbered 10, after V lost 0 bases and J lost 9 bases. The CDR3: CASSVGLAGGPKSRELFF. The CDR3 DNA is TGTGCCAGCAGCGTAGGACTAGCGGGAGGGCCAAAAAGCAGGGAGCTGTTTTTT. Variable domain in full (rest from reference TRBV9 and TRBJ2-2): DSGVTQTPKHLITATGQRVTLRCSPRSGDLSVYWYQQSLDQGLQFLIQYYNGEERAKGNILERFSAQQFPDLHSELNLSSLELGDSALYFCASSVGLAGGPKSRELFFGEGSRLTVL.

The V gene is TRBV6-4, the J gene TRBJ1-2, with TRBD1 matching over 8 bases. Germline V lookup: CDR1 MRHNA, CDR2 SNTAGT. V shed 4 bases, J shed 2 bases, and the junction held 6 bases outside the gene matches. There are 15 residues in the CDR3. Written as DNA, the CDR3 is TGTGCCAGCAGTGTCGGGACAGGAGAAAACTATGGCTACACCTTC. Its translation is CASSVGTGENYGYTF.

The V and J genes are TRBV28 and TRBJ1-2, with 8 bases that match TRBD1. This CDR3 has 15 residues. CDR1 and CDR2 (germline): MDHEN, SYDVKM. Trimming removed 4 bases from V and 2 bases from J; junction bases left unmatched: 6. CDR3 DNA sequence: TGTGCCAGCAGTTCCCGAAGGACAGGGAACTATGGCTACACCTTC. The encoded protein is CASSSRRTGNYGYTF.

This clone has only a few counts. The chain recombines TRBV18 with TRBJ2-5; 11 bases fit TRBD2. V lost 6 bases to trimming and J lost 3 bases; unmatched junction nucleotides: 6. The CDR3 extends over 15 amino acids. The germline gives CDR1 KGHSH, CDR2 LQKENI. Written as DNA, the CDR3 is TGTGCCAGCTCGGGGACTAGCGGATCTGAAGAGACCCAGTACTTC. Residues: CASSGTSGSEETQYF.

This clone occurred once. The chain's CDR3 is CASSVGTGGYNEQFF. The CDR3 DNA reads as TGTGCCAGCAGCGTAGGGACAGGGGGATACAATGAGCAGTTCTTC. The chain has TRBV9 and TRBJ2-1; 10 bases are a match to TRBD1. The ends lost 0 bases at V and 4 bases at J; junction bases unmatched: 1. The length of the CDR3 is 15 residues. CDR1 is SGDLS and CDR2 is YYNGEE in the germline V gene.

V usage is TRBV7-2 and J usage is TRBJ2-1; the match to TRBD2 covers 12 bases. The CDR3 contains 14 residues. Per germline, CDR1 SGHTA and CDR2 FQGNSA. With V trimmed by 5 bases and J by 6 bases, 2 bases remained unmatched. This CDR3 is CASSPTSGSNEQFF. The CDR3 coding sequence is TGTGCCAGCAGCCCGACTAGCGGGAGCAATGAGCAGTTCTTC.

The genes are TRBV12-3 or TRBV12-4 and TRBJ2-3; D remains ambiguous. Trimming shortened V by 5 bases and J by 6 bases, and 9 bases separated the two germline ends. The CDR3 consists of 12 residues. The CDR3 bases are TGTGCCAGCAGTCCCTTTCCCGATACGCAGTATTTT. Translated: CASSPFPDTQYF.

This chain joins TRBV18 and TRBJ2-7; D is unresolved. The CDR3 totals 14 residues. Germline assignment: CDR1 KGHSH and CDR2 LQKENI. With 4 bases removed from V and 6 bases from J, the gap between germline ends came to 16 bases. CDR3 coding DNA: TGTGCCAGCTCACTGGACCGTGTGGCCGGCGAGCAGTACTTC. As protein: CASSLDRVAGEQYF.

The chain has TRBV6-7 and TRBJ1-6; D is undetermined. TRBV6-7 is classed as an ORF, of uncertain function. The length of the CDR3 is 20 residues. With 2 bases removed from V and 0 bases from J, the gap between germline ends came to 20 bases. CDR3: CASSYPRFGTVSSYNSPLHF. Here the CDR3 DNA reads TGTGCCAGCAGTTACCCCCGGTTCGGAACGGTGAGCTCCTATAATTCACCCCTCCACTTT.

V gene TRBV9 combines with J gene TRBJ2-1; D gene unclear. Germline loops: CDR1 SGDLS, CDR2 YYNGEE. CDR3 length equals 13 residues. Trimming took 1 base from V and 2 from J, leaving 4 bases between them. CDR3 sequence reads: CASSVSTYNEQFF. In DNA, the CDR3 is TGTGCCAGCAGCGTAAGTACCTACAATGAGCAGTTCTTC. Full variable domain (rest looked up from reference TRBV9 and TRBJ2-1): DSGVTQTPKHLITATGQRVTLRCSPRSGDLSVYWYQQSLDQGLQFLIQYYNGEERAKGNILERFSAQQFPDLHSELNLSSLELGDSALYFCASSVSTYNEQFFGPGTRLTVL.

This clone was counted a few times. CDR3 sequence (DNA): TGTGCCAGCAGCCAAGAAGCCTGGAAGGGACTAGGGGGGGACAATGAGCAGTTCTTC. Protein product: CASSQEAWKGLGGDNEQFF. The chain carries TRBV4-2 and TRBJ2-1, with TRBD2 identical over 8 bases. Germline loops: CDR1 LGHNA, CDR2 YNFKEQ. The CDR3 is made up of 19 amino acids. The V segment lost 0 bases and the J segment 5 bases; nucleotides outside the gene matches: 15.

This clone came up a few times. J is TRBJ1-6 and V is TRBV14; TRBD1 agrees at 9 bases. Per the germline V gene, CDR1 is SGHDN and CDR2 is FVKESK. With V trimmed by 5 bases and J by 6 bases, 2 bases remained unmatched. The CDR3 runs to 14 residues. The CDR3 protein is CASSYRGPNSPLHF. For the CDR3, the DNA is TGTGCCAGCAGCTACAGGGGGCCTAATTCACCCCTCCACTTT.

The V and J genes are TRBV19 and TRBJ2-1; tentatively, D is TRBD1 (6 bases). CDR3 length: 15 residues. Deletions cut 7 bases from V and 4 bases from J, with 17 bases between. Germline CDR1 is LNHDA and CDR2 is SQIVND (reference sequence). The CDR3 nucleotides are TGTGCCAGTAAGGAGACAGGACTTCCTTACAATGAGCAGTTCTTC. Protein sequence: CASKETGLPYNEQFF. Supplemented by reference TRBV19 and TRBJ2-1, the full variable domain reads DGGITQSPKYLFRKEGQNVTLSCEQNLNHDAMYWYRQDPGQGLRLIYYSQIVNDFQKGDIAEGYSVSREKKESFPLTVTSAQKNPTAFYLCASKETGLPYNEQFFGPGTRLTVL.

V usage is TRBV29-1 and J usage is TRBJ1-2; TRBD1 matches at 11 bases. The CDR3 has 14 residues. Per the germline V gene, CDR1 is SQVTM and CDR2 is ANQGSEA. The V segment lost 7 bases and the J segment 7 bases; nucleotides outside the gene matches: 11. The CDR3 loop is CSGGQGGDGRGYTF. The CDR3 bases are TGCAGCGGGGGACAGGGGGGCGATGGACGTGGCTACACCTTC.

The V call is TRBV16, the J call TRBJ2-7, with 8 positions matching TRBD1. Germline CDR1 and CDR2: KGHSY and FQNENV. The trim removed 5 bases at V and 5 bases at J, leaving 5 bases unmatched. The CDR3 consists of 13 residues. This chain's CDR3 is CASSAQDRDEQYF. In nucleotides, the CDR3 is TGTGCCAGCAGCGCCCAGGACAGGGACGAGCAGTACTTC.

The V gene is TRBV19, the J gene TRBJ2-7; the D is unclear. This CDR3 region has 13 residues. Germline V gives CDR1 LNHDA, CDR2 SQIVND (reference sequence). The V end lost 3 bases, the J end lost 4 bases, and 10 bases lay between the germline ends. This CDR3 is CASSIGIGYEQYF. The CDR3 DNA follows: TGTGCCAGTAGTATCGGAATCGGGTACGAGCAGTACTTC.

This clone has just one count. The chain links TRBV7-3 to TRBJ2-5, with TRBD1 matching 8 bases. This CDR3 is built from 14 residues. The germline CDR1 and CDR2 sequences are SGHTA and FQGTGA. V lost 2 bases and J lost 5; bases outside the gene matches: 4. The CDR3 spells CASSLSGGQETQYF. CDR3 bases: TGTGCCAGCAGCTTATCAGGGGGCCAGGAGACCCAGTACTTC.

The chain recombines TRBV19 with TRBJ2-7; D is unresolved. The CDR3 runs to 12 residues. Germline lookup yields CDR1 LNHDA and CDR2 SQIVND (reference sequence). V shed 5 bases and J shed 3 bases, with 8 bases lying between them. CDR3 bases: TGTGCCAGTAGTGGCAGGAACTACGAGCAGTACTTC. As protein: CASSGRNYEQYF. Full variable domain (remainder filled in from reference TRBV19 and TRBJ2-7): DGGITQSPKYLFRKEGQNVTLSCEQNLNHDAMYWYRQDPGQGLRLIYYSQIVNDFQKGDIAEGYSVSREKKESFPLTVTSAQKNPTAFYLCASSGRNYEQYFGPGTRLTVT.

The CDR3 sequence: CASRGLKTSYEQYF. CDR3 coding DNA: TGTGCCAGCAGGGGACTCAAAACCTCCTACGAGCAGTACTTC. The chain is built from TRBV11-2 and TRBJ2-7; D is perhaps TRBD2 (6 bases). Trimming left V 6 bases short and J 0 bases short, with 12 bases between. CDR1 is SGHAT and CDR2 is FQNNGV in the germline V gene. This CDR3 is built from 14 residues.

The rearrangement joins TRBV28 to TRBJ2-1; 7 bases are a match to TRBD1. V shed 1 base and J 16 bases; nucleotides not matched to a gene: 10. This CDR3 has 13 residues. Germline V lookup: CDR1 MDHEN, CDR2 SYDVKM. The CDR3 nucleotides are TGTGCCAGCAGTTTATATCTGACAGGGTCGGAATTCTTC. Residues: CASSLYLTGSEFF. The complete variable domain, with remaining parts taken from reference TRBV28 and TRBJ2-1, reads DVKVTQSSRYLVKRTGEKVFLECVQDMDHENMFWYRQDPGLGLRLIYFSYDVKMKEKGDIPEGYSVSREKKERFSLILESASTNQTSMYLCASSLYLTGSEFFGPGTRLTVL.